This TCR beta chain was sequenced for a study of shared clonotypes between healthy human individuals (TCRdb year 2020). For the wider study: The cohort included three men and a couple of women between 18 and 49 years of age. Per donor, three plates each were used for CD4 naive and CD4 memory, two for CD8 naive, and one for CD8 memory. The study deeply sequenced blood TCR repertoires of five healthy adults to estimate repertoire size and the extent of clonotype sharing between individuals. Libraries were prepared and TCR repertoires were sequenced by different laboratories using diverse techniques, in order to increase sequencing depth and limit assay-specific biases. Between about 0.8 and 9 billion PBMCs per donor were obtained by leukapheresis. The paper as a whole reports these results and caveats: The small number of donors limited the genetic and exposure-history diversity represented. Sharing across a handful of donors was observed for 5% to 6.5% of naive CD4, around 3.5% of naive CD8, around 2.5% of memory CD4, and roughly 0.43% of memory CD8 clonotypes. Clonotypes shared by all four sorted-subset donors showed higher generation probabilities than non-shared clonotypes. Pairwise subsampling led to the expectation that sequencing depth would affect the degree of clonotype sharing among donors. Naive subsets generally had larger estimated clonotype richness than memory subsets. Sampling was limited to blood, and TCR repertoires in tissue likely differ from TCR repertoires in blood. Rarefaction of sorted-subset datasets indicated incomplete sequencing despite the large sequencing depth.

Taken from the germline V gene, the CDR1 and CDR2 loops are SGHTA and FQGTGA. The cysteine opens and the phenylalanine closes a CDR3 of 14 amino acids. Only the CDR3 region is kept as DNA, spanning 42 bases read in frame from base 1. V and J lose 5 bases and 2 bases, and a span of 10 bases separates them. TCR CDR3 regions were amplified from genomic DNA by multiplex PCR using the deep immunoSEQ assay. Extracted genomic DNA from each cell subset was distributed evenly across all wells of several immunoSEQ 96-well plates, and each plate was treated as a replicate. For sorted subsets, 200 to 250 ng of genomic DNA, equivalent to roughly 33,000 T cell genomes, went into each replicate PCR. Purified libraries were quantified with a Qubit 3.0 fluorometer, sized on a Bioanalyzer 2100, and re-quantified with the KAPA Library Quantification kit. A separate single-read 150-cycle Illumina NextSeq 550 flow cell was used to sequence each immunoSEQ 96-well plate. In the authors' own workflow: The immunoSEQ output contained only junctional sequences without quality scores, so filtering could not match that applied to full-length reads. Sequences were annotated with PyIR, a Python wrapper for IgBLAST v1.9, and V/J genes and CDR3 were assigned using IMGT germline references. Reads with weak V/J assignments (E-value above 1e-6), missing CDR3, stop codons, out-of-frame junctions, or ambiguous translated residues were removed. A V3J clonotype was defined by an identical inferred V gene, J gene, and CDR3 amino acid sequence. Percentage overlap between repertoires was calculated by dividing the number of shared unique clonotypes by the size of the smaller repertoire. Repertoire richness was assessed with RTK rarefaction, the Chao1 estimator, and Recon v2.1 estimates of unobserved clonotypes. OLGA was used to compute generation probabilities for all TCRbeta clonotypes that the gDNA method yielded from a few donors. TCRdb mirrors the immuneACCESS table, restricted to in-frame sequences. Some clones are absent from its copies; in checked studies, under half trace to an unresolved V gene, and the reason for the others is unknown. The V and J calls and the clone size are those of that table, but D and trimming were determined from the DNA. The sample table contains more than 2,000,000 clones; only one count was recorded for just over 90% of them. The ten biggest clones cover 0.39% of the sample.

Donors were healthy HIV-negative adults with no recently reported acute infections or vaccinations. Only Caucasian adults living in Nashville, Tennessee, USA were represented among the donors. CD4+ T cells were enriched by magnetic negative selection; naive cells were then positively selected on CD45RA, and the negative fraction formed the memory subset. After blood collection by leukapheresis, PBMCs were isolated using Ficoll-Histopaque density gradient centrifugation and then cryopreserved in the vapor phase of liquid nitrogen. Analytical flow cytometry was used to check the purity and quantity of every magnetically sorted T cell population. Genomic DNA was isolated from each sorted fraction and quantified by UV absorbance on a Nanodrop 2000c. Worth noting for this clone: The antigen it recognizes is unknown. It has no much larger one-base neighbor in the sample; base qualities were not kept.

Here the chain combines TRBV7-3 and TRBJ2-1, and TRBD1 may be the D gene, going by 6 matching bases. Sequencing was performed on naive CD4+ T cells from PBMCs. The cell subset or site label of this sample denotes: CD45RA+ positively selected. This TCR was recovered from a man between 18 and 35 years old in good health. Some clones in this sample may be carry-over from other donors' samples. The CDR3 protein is CASSPTGPYNEQFF. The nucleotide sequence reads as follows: TGTGCCAGCAGCCCGACAGGCCCCTACAATGAGCAGTTCTTC.